This entry lists 14 T cell receptor beta chains sequenced from one sample in a study of radiotherapy plus CTLA-4 blockade in lung cancer (dated by TCRdb to the late 2010s). To prepare the library, the immunoSEQ multiplex PCR assay was applied. The table comes from immuneACCESS by way of TCRdb, which keeps in-frame sequences with V and J called. Part of the clones is missing from these tables; in studies checked, under half for an unresolved V gene and the rest for unknown reasons. This sample holds approximately 60,000 clones; 70% to 85% were observed only once. The ten largest clones capture over 6% of the sample. The source material was peripheral blood, sampled from a patient treated with radiotherapy plus ipilimumab. These receptor sequences come from a human donor with non-small cell lung cancer whose response to radiotherapy plus ipilimumab could not be evaluated.

V gene TRBV9 combines with J gene TRBJ2-3; D is possibly TRBD2 (6 bases). From germline, CDR1 is SGDLS and CDR2 YYNGEE. The CDR3 runs to 18 residues. V lost 0 bases to trimming and J lost 1 base, with 18 bases between them. The CDR3 coding sequence is TGTGCCAGCAGCGTAGGGGACCCCGGGGGTTCGGGCACAGATACGCAGTATTTT. Amino acid sequence: CASSVGDPGGSGTDTQYF.

The V and J genes are TRBV6-5 and TRBJ1-4; D is unclear. Trimming cost V 6 bases and J 5 bases, with 16 bases left between them. The CDR3 has 15 amino acids. CDR1 is MNHEY, CDR2 SVGAGI, per germline. The CDR3 DNA follows: TGTGCCAGCAGCCCCGTGGAGGCAAGAAATGAAAAACTGTTTTTT. Its protein product is CASSPVEARNEKLFF.

This chain connects TRBV28 to TRBJ1-1; the match to TRBD1 covers 9 bases. This CDR3 region has 14 residues. With V trimmed by 1 base and J by 10 bases, 7 bases remained unmatched. Germline CDR1 MDHEN, CDR2 SYDVKM. In nucleotides, the CDR3 is TGTGCCAGCAGTTTATTACAGGGGGCGGGAGTAGCTTTCTTT. Its protein is CASSLLQGAGVAFF.

The chain combines TRBV11-3 with TRBJ2-4; 8 positions agree with TRBD2. The CDR3 runs 15 residues. Germline CDR1 and CDR2: SGHNT and YENEEA. Trimming took 1 base from V and 3 from J; bases not matched to a gene: 2. The CDR3 nucleotides are TGTGCCAGCAGCTTAGGACGGGGGGGCAAAAACATTCAGTACTTC. Its translation: CASSLGRGGKNIQYF.

By frequency in the sample, this clone is medium-sized (0.01 to 0.1%). This sequence joins TRBV6-5 and TRBJ2-2; possible D gene TRBD1, 6 bases. V lost 6 bases, J lost 6 bases, and 17 bases lay in between. CDR1 is MNHEY, CDR2 SVGAGI, per germline. The CDR3 totals 15 residues. CDR3 nucleotide sequence: TGTGCCAGCAGCCGACGGGACACTCAATCCGGGGAGCTGTTTTTT. Translation gives CASSRRDTQSGELFF.

A few counts support this clone. The rearrangement uses TRBV27 and TRBJ2-7; D is uncertain. CDR1 is MNHEY, CDR2 SMNVEV, per germline (reference sequence). CDR3 size: 13 residues. Trimming removed 8 bases at V and 4 bases at J, with 15 bases between. CDR3: CASSSLLKYEQYF. As DNA, the CDR3 is TGTGCCAGCTCCTCTTTACTAAAATACGAGCAGTACTTC.

This chain links TRBV7-2 with TRBJ2-7; D possibly corresponds to TRBD2 (7 bases). From germline, CDR1 is SGHTA and CDR2 FQGNSA. CDR3 length equals 15 residues. The germline V and J ends were trimmed by 0 bases and 5 bases, with 14 bases remaining between them. Here the CDR3 reads CASSLAGGGFHEQYF. For the CDR3, the DNA is TGTGCCAGCAGCTTAGCGGGAGGGGGATTTCACGAGCAGTACTTC.

The rearrangement joins TRBV5-1 to TRBJ2-1; 13 bases are a match to TRBD2. The V gene end was trimmed by 2 bases and the J gene end by 9 bases; junction bases not matched to a gene: 11. The CDR3 sequence is 17 residues long. Germline CDR1 reads SGHRS; CDR2 reads YFSETQ. The CDR3 bases are TGCGCCAGCAGCTTCGAAGCCGGGACTAGCGGGATAGGTGAGCAGTTCTTC. Encoded protein: CASSFEAGTSGIGEQFF.

The chain uses TRBV5-6 and TRBJ1-6; TRBD1 aligns across 11 bases. Germline V lookup: CDR1 SGHDT, CDR2 YYEEEE. CDR3 length: 17 residues. The V gene end was trimmed by 4 bases and the J gene end by 9 bases; junction bases not matched to a gene: 12. The DNA of the CDR3 is TGTGCCAGCAGCACCTCCCTGACCGGGACAGGGGGTTCACCCCTCCACTTT. It yields the protein CASSTSLTGTGGSPLHF.

The chain joins TRBV4-1 to TRBJ2-5, with D perhaps matching TRBD1 (6 bases). Looked up from germline, CDR1 is MGHRA and CDR2 is YSYEKL. This CDR3 is 13 amino acids long. V dropped 4 bases and J dropped 4 bases, with 10 bases sitting between them. The CDR3 region is CASSRNRAETQYF. CDR3 coding DNA: TGCGCCAGCAGCCGGAACAGGGCAGAGACCCAGTACTTC.

The chain combines TRBV7-9 with TRBJ1-2; 8 bases are a match to TRBD1. J gave up 3 bases and V 5 bases, and 8 bases lay outside the gene matches. Germline CDR1 is SEHNR and CDR2 is FQNEAQ (reference sequence). This CDR3 has 15 residues. CDR3 coding DNA: TGTGCCAGCAGCAAGGGACAGGCGATGGACTATGGCTACACCTTC. Translated: CASSKGQAMDYGYTF.

This clone was counted between two and nine times. V usage is TRBV15 and J usage is TRBJ2-3; D may be TRBD1 (6 bases). CDR1 is LNHNV, CDR2 YYDKDF, per germline (reference sequence). V was pared by 4 bases and J by 2 bases, with 13 bases between. This CDR3 has 15 amino acids. This CDR3 is CATSKGGPSTDTQYF. CDR3 bases: TGTGCCACCAGCAAAGGGGGACCCTCCACAGATACGCAGTATTTT.

This chain connects TRBV30 to TRBJ2-3, with D possibly TRBD1 on 7 matching bases. This CDR3 has 13 amino acids. V was pared by 4 bases and J by 10 bases, with 18 bases between. In germline, CDR1 is GTSNPN, CDR2 SVGIG (reference sequence). The DNA for the CDR3 is TGTGCCTGGACGGAGGGGGCCCCGTTGGCGCAGTATTTT. Amino acid sequence: CAWTEGAPLAQYF.

J is TRBJ2-1 and V is TRBV7-2; 12 positions agree with TRBD2. CDR1 is SGHTA and CDR2 is FQGNSA in the germline V gene. The CDR3 length is 17 residues. V lost 6 bases, J lost 2 bases, and 8 bases stayed unmatched. Written as DNA, the CDR3 is TGTGCCAGCAGGAAAATGGGACTAGCGGGCCCCTACAATGAGCAGTTCTTC. It encodes CASRKMGLAGPYNEQFF.